One sample yielded the 20 T cell receptor beta chains listed below, sequenced in a study of blood T cell repertoires in COVID-19. Libraries were prepared by immunoSEQ multiplex PCR; TCRdb keeps only in-frame clonotypes and omits some of them. The sample has about 180,000 clones, over 80% seen once. The sequenced material came from peripheral blood. The receptors were gathered from a woman in her 40s with COVID-19, enrolled during active disease.

This clone appeared a single time. The genes are TRBV19 and TRBJ2-5; the match to TRBD2 covers 9 bases. Per germline, CDR1 LNHDA and CDR2 SQIVND (reference sequence). The V segment lost 3 bases and the J segment 2 bases; nucleotides outside the gene matches: 4. The CDR3 sequence is 15 residues long. CDR3: CASSIRLAVQETQYF. CDR3 sequence (DNA): TGTGCCAGTAGTATCAGACTAGCGGTTCAAGAGACCCAGTACTTC.

The chain recombines TRBV6-5 with TRBJ2-7, with 9 bases that match TRBD2. V lost 6 bases, J lost 0 bases, and 6 bases stayed unmatched. The CDR3 consists of 15 residues. Germline loops: CDR1 MNHEY, CDR2 SVGAGI. CDR3 protein: CASRHLAGSSYEQYF. The CDR3 coding sequence is TGTGCCAGCAGACACCTAGCGGGGTCCTCCTACGAGCAGTACTTC.

This clone was seen a single time. The V and J genes are TRBV5-6 and TRBJ2-7, with D perhaps matching TRBD2 (6 bases). V lost 7 bases to trimming and J lost 2 bases, with 16 bases between them. The CDR3 length is 14 residues. The germline V gene encodes CDR1 SGHDT and CDR2 YYEEEE. CDR3 bases: TGTGCCAGCCGGACGCCGGGAGCTACCTACGAGCAGTACTTC. This sequence encodes CASRTPGATYEQYF.

This chain connects TRBV14 to TRBJ2-7; 9 bases match TRBD1. The V gene's germline CDR1 is SGHDN and CDR2 FVKESK. Losses at the gene ends were 3 bases for V and 4 bases for J; bases not matched to a gene: 7. The CDR3 runs 15 residues. For the CDR3, the DNA is TGTGCCAGCAGCCACCCGACAGGGGGTCAGTACGAGCAGTACTTC. Its protein product is CASSHPTGGQYEQYF. The whole variable domain, filled in from reference TRBV14 and TRBJ2-7, reads EAGVTQFPSHSVIEKGQTVTLRCDPISGHDNLYWYRRVMGKEIKFLLHFVKESKQDESGMPNNRFLAERTGGTYSTLKVQPAELEDSGVYFCASSHPTGGQYEQYFGPGTRLTVT.

This sequence joins TRBV6-5 and TRBJ1-4; tentatively, D is TRBD1 (6 bases). Between the trimmed V and J ends, which lost 6 bases and 7 bases, there was a span of 15 bases. The germline gives CDR1 MNHEY, CDR2 SVGAGI. The CDR3 has 14 residues. CDR3 DNA sequence: TGTGCCAGCAGCCTAAGCGGGGGCAGTGAAAAACTGTTTTTT. Protein: CASSLSGGSEKLFF.

The rearrangement uses TRBV7-2 and TRBJ2-3; 7 bases match TRBD2. CDR1 and CDR2 (germline): SGHTA, FQGNSA. The CDR3 runs to 15 residues. V lost 3 bases and J lost 0; bases outside the gene matches: 3. The CDR3 coding sequence is TGTGCCAGCAGCTTCGGGGGGACTAGCACAGATACGCAGTATTTT. Protein product: CASSFGGTSTDTQYF.

The chain is built from TRBV5-1 and TRBJ2-1; TRBD2 aligns across 10 bases. CDR1 is SGHRS and CDR2 is YFSETQ in the germline V gene. The CDR3 sequence is 15 residues long. V gave up 0 bases and J gave up 9 bases; unmatched junction bases: 6. This CDR3 reads CASSLGAGGHGEQFF. CDR3 DNA: TGCGCCAGCAGCTTGGGAGCGGGAGGGCATGGTGAGCAGTTCTTC.

The chain uses TRBV28 and TRBJ2-7; unclear D gene. The germline gives CDR1 MDHEN, CDR2 SYDVKM. V was clipped by 7 bases and J by 1 base, with 11 bases between them. The CDR3 runs 13 residues. The CDR3 reads CASTLSGSYEQYF. The CDR3 DNA sequence: TGTGCCAGCACCCTGTCAGGTTCCTACGAGCAGTACTTC.

V is TRBV5-1 and J is TRBJ2-5; D call uncertain. Per the germline V gene, CDR1 is SGHRS and CDR2 is YFSETQ. This CDR3 is built from 11 residues. V was cut by 6 bases and J by 5 bases, with 8 bases left in between. CDR3 amino acids: CASTSWETQYF. The CDR3, as DNA: TGCGCCAGCACAAGCTGGGAGACCCAGTACTTC. Full variable domain (outside the CDR3, taken from reference TRBV5-1 and TRBJ2-5): KAGVTQTPRYLIKTRGQQVTLSCSPISGHRSVSWYQQTPGQGLQFLFEYFSETQRNKGNFPGRFSGRQFSNSRSEMNVSTLELGDSALYLCASTSWETQYFGPGTRLLVL.

The chain links TRBV9 to TRBJ2-1; 13 nucleotides match TRBD2. CDR3 length: 18 amino acids. Germline V gives CDR1 SGDLS, CDR2 YYNGEE. V gave up 0 bases and J gave up 3 bases; unmatched junction bases: 6. The chain's CDR3 is CASSVERTSGRVYNEQFF. CDR3 bases: TGTGCCAGCAGCGTAGAGAGGACTAGCGGGAGAGTCTACAATGAGCAGTTCTTC.

The V call is TRBV4-2, the J call TRBJ2-1; D unclear. Germline CDR1 LGHNA, CDR2 YNFKEQ. Trimming pared 6 bases from V and 9 bases from J, leaving 12 bases between. The CDR3 spans 12 residues. CDR3 protein: CASSPGLCEQFF. DNA of the CDR3: TGTGCCAGCAGTCCCGGTCTCTGTGAGCAGTTCTTC.

The sample holds a few counts of this clone. The J gene is TRBJ2-1, the V gene TRBV4-2; D gene ambiguous. Trimming removed 4 bases from V and 5 bases from J, with 9 bases in between. The length of the CDR3 is 13 residues. From germline, CDR1 is LGHNA and CDR2 YNFKEQ. CDR3 protein: CASSPYFNNEQFF. The CDR3 DNA follows: TGTGCCAGCAGCCCTTACTTTAACAATGAGCAGTTCTTC.

A few counts support this clone. The genes are TRBV19 and TRBJ2-2, with D tentatively TRBD2 (5 bases). This CDR3 has 15 residues. Germline loops: CDR1 LNHDA, CDR2 SQIVND (reference sequence). Trimming cost V 7 bases and J 7 bases, with 19 bases left between them. CDR3 coding DNA: TGTGCCAGTACCAAGACGGAGAGCGGTGGCGGGGAGCTGTTTTTT. Protein sequence: CASTKTESGGGELFF.

The J gene is TRBJ1-1, the V gene TRBV18; no clear D. The length of the CDR3 is 14 residues. Per germline, CDR1 KGHSH and CDR2 LQKENI. V was shortened by 3 bases and J by 1 base, with 9 bases between the two germline ends. In DNA, the CDR3 is TGTGCCAGCTCACCTATGGGCTCGAACACTGAAGCTTTCTTT. Translating gives CASSPMGSNTEAFF. The full variable domain, with the rest looked up from reference TRBV18 and TRBJ1-1, is NAGVMQNPRHLVRRRGQEARLRCSPMKGHSHVYWYRQLPEEGLKFMVYLQKENIIDESGMPKERFSAEFPKEGPSILRIQQVVRGDSAAYFCASSPMGSNTEAFFGQGTRLTVV.

V is TRBV5-1 and J is TRBJ2-7; 13 nucleotides align to TRBD2. This CDR3 spans 14 amino acids. The junction had 4 bases not matched to a gene; V was cut back by 4 bases and J by 6 bases. The germline V gene encodes CDR1 SGHRS and CDR2 YFSETQ. CDR3 region: CASSRTSGGGEQYF. CDR3 sequence (DNA): TGCGCCAGCAGCCGGACTAGCGGGGGTGGCGAGCAGTACTTC.

The chain combines TRBV5-1 with TRBJ2-1, with TRBD2 matching over 11 bases. Looked up from germline, CDR1 is SGHRS and CDR2 is YFSETQ. Germline trimming cut 1 base from V and 9 bases from J; bases unmatched to any gene: 6. This CDR3 contains 15 residues. CDR3 protein: CASSLRASGGTEQFF. The CDR3 nucleotides read TGCGCCAGCAGCTTGCGGGCTAGCGGGGGGACTGAGCAGTTCTTC. Based on the CDR3 plus reference TRBV5-1 and TRBJ2-1, the full variable domain is KAGVTQTPRYLIKTRGQQVTLSCSPISGHRSVSWYQQTPGQGLQFLFEYFSETQRNKGNFPGRFSGRQFSNSRSEMNVSTLELGDSALYLCASSLRASGGTEQFFGPGTRLTVL.

The V gene is TRBV2, the J gene TRBJ2-1; 8 bases map to TRBD1. The CDR3 is made up of 13 amino acids. V shed 8 bases and J 4 bases; nucleotides not matched to a gene: 4. From germline, CDR1 is SNHLY and CDR2 FYNNEI. CDR3 DNA sequence: TGTGCCAGCCAGGGGGCTATTTACAATGAGCAGTTCTTC. It translates to CASQGAIYNEQFF.

This clone was seen only once. The chain couples TRBV29-1 to TRBJ1-1; TRBD1 might be the D (5 bases). V was shortened by 6 bases and J by 4 bases, with 9 bases between the two germline ends. This CDR3 contains 11 residues. Germline-derived CDR1 and CDR2 are SQVTM and ANQGSEA. The CDR3 region is CSVSGGTEAFF. CDR3 DNA: TGCAGCGTCTCGGGGGGCACTGAAGCTTTCTTT.

This rearrangement joins TRBV5-1 to TRBJ2-2; 7 bases align to TRBD1. Germline V CDR1 and CDR2: SGHRS, YFSETQ. V was clipped by 7 bases and J by 3 bases; unmatched bases: 6. This CDR3 is built from 14 residues. CDR3 DNA: TGCGCCAGCTACGTAGGGGGCGACACCGGGGAGCTGTTTTTT. This encodes CASYVGGDTGELFF.

The gene calls are TRBV27 and TRBJ2-2; 10 nucleotides agree with TRBD2. There are 13 residues in the CDR3. The junction had 7 bases not matched to a gene; V was cut back by 11 bases and J by 7 bases. Germline-derived CDR1 and CDR2 are MNHEY and SMNVEV (reference sequence). CDR3 sequence: CAASKREGGELFF. Written as DNA, the CDR3 is TGTGCCGCATCCAAGCGGGAGGGCGGGGAGCTGTTTTTT.